The clone carrying this T cell receptor beta chain has a handful of counts. What it binds is unknown. Germline CDR1 reads MDHEN; CDR2 reads SYDVKM. This CDR3 contains 15 residues. Trimming pared 6 bases from V and 2 bases from J, leaving 14 bases between. This sample is part of a study of cytomegalovirus exposure and HLA in healthy donors. Study information: Earlier work reported 117 million unique TCR beta sequences from 180 million or so T cells. Study outcomes and limitations: The study found most TCR sequences rare, yet found some public TCRs in many donors.

The PCR made use of 60 Vbeta and 13 Jbeta primers. Some clones are missing from TCRdb's copy, which holds only in-frame ones; the method was immunoSEQ multiplex PCR. The sample lists about 160,000 clones; 80% to 90% were seen once. The TCR was taken from a woman in her forties or fifties in good health and CMV-seronegative. The sample taken for sequencing was PBMCs. The chain recombines TRBV28 with TRBJ2-1; weak D call: TRBD2 (6 bases). CDR3 protein: CASSSSATAYNEQFF. As DNA, the CDR3 is TGTGCCAGCAGCTCTAGCGCGACAGCCTACAATGAGCAGTTCTTC.